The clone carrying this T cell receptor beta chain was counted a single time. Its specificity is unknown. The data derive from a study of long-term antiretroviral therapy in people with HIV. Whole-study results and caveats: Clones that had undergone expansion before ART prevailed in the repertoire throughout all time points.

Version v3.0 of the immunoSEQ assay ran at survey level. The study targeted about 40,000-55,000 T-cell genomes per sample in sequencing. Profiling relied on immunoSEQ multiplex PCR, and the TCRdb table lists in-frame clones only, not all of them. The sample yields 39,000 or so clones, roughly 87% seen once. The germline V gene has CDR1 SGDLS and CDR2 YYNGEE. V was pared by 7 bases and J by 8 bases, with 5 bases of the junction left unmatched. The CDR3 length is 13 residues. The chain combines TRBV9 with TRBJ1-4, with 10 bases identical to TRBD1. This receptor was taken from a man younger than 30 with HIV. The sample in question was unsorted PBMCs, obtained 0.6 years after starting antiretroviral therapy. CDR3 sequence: CASSGTGDEKLFF. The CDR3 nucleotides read TGTGCCAGCTCCGGGACAGGGGACGAAAAACTGTTTTTT. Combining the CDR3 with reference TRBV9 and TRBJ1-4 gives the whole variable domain DSGVTQTPKHLITATGQRVTLRCSPRSGDLSVYWYQQSLDQGLQFLIQYYNGEERAKGNILERFSAQQFPDLHSELNLSSLELGDSALYFCASSGTGDEKLFFGSGTQLSVL.